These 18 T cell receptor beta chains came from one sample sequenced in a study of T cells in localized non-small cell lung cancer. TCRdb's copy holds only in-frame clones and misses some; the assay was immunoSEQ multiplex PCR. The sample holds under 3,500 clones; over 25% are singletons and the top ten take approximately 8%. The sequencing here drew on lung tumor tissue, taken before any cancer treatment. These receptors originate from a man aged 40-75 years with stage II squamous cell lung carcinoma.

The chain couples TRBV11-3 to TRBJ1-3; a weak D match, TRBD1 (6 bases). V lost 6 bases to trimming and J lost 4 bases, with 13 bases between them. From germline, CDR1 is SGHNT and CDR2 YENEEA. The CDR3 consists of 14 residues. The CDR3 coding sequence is TGTGCCAGCAGGGCCACAGGGTCCGGAAACACCATATATTTT. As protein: CASRATGSGNTIYF.

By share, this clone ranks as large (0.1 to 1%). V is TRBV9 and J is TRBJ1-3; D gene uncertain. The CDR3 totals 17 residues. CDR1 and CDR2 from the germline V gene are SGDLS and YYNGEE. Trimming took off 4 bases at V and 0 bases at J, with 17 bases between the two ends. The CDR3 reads CASSKSSYPSSGNTIYF. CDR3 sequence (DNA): TGTGCCAGCAGCAAAAGCAGCTACCCCTCCTCTGGAAACACCATATATTTT.

DNA for the CDR3: TGTGCCTGGAGTCCACACCGCGGACTAGCGGTGGTCAATGAGCAGTTCTTC. This translates into CAWSPHRGLAVVNEQFF. The genes are TRBV30 and TRBJ2-1; 10 bases line up with TRBD2. Germline trimming cut 2 bases from V and 6 bases from J; bases unmatched to any gene: 13. This CDR3 spans 17 amino acids. Germline V gives CDR1 GTSNPN, CDR2 SVGIG (reference sequence).

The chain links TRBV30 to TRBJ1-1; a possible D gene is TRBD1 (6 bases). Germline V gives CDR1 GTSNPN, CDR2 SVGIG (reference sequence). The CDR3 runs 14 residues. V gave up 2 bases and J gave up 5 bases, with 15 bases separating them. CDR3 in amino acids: CAWSIRGRGTEAFF. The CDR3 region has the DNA TGTGCCTGGAGTATCCGGGGGCGAGGGACTGAAGCTTTCTTT. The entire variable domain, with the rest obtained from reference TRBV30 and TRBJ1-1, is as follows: SQTIHQWPATLVQPVGSPLSLECTVEGTSNPNLYWYRQAAGRGLQLLFYSVGIGQISSEVPQNLSASRPQDRQFILSSKKLLLSDSGFYLCAWSIRGRGTEAFFGQGTRLTVV.

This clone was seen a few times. CDR3: CASSYSSGPREQYF. The CDR3 coding sequence is TGTGCCAGCAGTTACTCGTCTGGCCCGAGGGAGCAGTACTTC. The chain combines TRBV6-8 with TRBJ2-7; D unclear. This CDR3 comprises 14 residues. Per the germline V gene, CDR1 is MNHGY and CDR2 is SAAAGT. Deletions cut 0 bases from V and 7 bases from J, with 13 bases between.

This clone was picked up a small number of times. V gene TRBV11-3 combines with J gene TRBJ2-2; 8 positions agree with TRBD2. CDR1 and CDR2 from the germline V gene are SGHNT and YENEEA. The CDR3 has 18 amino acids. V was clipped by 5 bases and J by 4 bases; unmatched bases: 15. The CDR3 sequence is CASSQNRPRGLGTGELFF. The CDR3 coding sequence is TGTGCCAGCAGCCAAAACCGCCCTCGGGGACTAGGCACCGGGGAGCTGTTTTTT.

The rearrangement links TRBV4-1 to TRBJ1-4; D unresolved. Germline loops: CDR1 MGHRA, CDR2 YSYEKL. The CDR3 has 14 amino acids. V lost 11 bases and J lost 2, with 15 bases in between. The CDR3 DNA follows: TGCGCCGTCGATGTCGGGTCGACTAATGAAAAACTGTTTTTT. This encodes CAVDVGSTNEKLFF.

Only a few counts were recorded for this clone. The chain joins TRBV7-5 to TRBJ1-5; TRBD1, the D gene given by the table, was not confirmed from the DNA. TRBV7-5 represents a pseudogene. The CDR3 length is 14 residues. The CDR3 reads CASSPRQGNQPQHF. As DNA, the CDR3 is TGTGCCAGCAGCCCAAGACAGGGGAATCAGCCCCAGCATTTT.

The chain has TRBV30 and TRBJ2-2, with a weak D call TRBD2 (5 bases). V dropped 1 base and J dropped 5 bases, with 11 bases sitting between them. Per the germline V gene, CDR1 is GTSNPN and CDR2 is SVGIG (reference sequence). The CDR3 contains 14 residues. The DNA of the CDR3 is TGTGCCTGGAGTGCCGGACTTGTGACCGGGGAGCTGTTTTTT. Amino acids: CAWSAGLVTGELFF.

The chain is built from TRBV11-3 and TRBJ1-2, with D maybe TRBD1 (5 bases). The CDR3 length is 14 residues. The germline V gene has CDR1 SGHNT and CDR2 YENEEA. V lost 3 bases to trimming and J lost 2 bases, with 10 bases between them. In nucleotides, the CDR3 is TGTGCCAGCAGCTTGGAAGGGGACAACTATGGCTACACCTTC. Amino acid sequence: CASSLEGDNYGYTF.

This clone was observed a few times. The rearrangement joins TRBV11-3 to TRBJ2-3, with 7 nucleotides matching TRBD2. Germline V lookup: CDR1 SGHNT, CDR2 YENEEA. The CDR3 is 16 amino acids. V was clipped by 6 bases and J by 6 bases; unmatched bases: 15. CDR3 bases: TGTGCCAGCAGTCCGGGATTTGGGGGAGGGCAGGATACGCAGTATTTT. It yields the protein CASSPGFGGGQDTQYF.

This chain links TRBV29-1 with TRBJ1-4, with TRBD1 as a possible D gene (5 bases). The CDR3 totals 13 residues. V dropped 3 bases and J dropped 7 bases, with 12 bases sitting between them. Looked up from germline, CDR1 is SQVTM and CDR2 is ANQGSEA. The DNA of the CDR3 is TGCAGCGTTGACGGGGGAGGCGGTGAAAAACTGTTTTTT. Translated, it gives CSVDGGGGEKLFF.

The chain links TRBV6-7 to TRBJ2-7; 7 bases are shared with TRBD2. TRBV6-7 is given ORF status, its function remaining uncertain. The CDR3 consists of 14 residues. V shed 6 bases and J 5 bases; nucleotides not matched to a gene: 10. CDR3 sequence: CASSLLSGTHEQYF. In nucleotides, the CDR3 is TGTGCCAGCAGCCTCTTAAGCGGGACCCACGAGCAGTACTTC.

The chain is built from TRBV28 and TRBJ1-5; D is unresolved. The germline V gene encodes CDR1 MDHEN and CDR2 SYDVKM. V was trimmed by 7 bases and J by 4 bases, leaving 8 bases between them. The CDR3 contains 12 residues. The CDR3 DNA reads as TGTGCCAGCACGCGGAGGAATCAGCCCCAGCATTTT. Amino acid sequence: CASTRRNQPQHF.

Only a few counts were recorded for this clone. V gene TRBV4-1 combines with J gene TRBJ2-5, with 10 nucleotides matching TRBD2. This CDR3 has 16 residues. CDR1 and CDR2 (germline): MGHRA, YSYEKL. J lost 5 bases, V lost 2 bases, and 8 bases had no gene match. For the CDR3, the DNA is TGCGCCAGCAGCCAAACTAGCGGGGTCCTCCGGGAGACCCAGTACTTC. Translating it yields CASSQTSGVLRETQYF.

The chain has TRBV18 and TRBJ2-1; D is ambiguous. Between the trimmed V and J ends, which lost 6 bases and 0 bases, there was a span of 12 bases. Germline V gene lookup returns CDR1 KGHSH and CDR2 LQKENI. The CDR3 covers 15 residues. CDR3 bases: TGTGCCAGCTCCCCCCCCTTACCCTCCTACAATGAGCAGTTCTTC. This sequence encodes CASSPPLPSYNEQFF. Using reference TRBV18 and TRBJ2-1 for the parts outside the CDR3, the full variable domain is NAGVMQNPRHLVRRRGQEARLRCSPMKGHSHVYWYRQLPEEGLKFMVYLQKENIIDESGMPKERFSAEFPKEGPSILRIQQVVRGDSAAYFCASSPPLPSYNEQFFGPGTRLTVL.

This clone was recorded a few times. This chain's CDR3 is CASSLFMNTEAFF. CDR3 DNA: TGTGCCAGCAGCCTCTTCATGAACACTGAAGCTTTCTTT. This chain uses TRBV6-8 with TRBJ1-1; D not resolved. The CDR3 runs 13 residues. CDR1 and CDR2 (germline): MNHGY, SAAAGT. Trimming took 6 bases from V and 0 from J, leaving 8 bases between them.

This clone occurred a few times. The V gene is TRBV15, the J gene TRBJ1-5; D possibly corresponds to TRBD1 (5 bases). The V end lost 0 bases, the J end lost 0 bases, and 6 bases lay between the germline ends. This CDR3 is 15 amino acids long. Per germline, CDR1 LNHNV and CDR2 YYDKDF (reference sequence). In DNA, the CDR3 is TGTGCCACCAGCAGAGATGGGGGTAGCAATCAGCCCCAGCATTTT. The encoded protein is CATSRDGGSNQPQHF. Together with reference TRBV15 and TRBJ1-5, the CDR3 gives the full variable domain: DAMVIQNPRYQVTQFGKPVTLSCSQTLNHNVMYWYQQKSSQAPKLLFHYYDKDFNNEADTPDNFQSRRPNTSFCFLDIRSPGLGDTAMYLCATSRDGGSNQPQHFGDGTRLSIL.